Following are 12 T cell receptor beta chains from one sample sequenced in a study of blood T cell repertoires in COVID-19. Here immunoSEQ multiplex PCR was the method, and the copy in TCRdb shows in-frame clones only, minus some. The profile shows about 260,000 clones, about nine tenths of them singletons. The specimen was peripheral blood. These receptors were taken from a woman between 40 and 55 years old with acute or convalescent COVID-19.

The chain combines TRBV19 with TRBJ2-7, with TRBD1 matching 12 bases. Germline V gene data show CDR1 as LNHDA and CDR2 as SQIVND (reference sequence). The CDR3 has 14 amino acids. J was trimmed by 6 bases and V by 5 bases; bases with no gene match: 5. CDR3 loop: CASSPGTGGSEQYV. The CDR3 DNA reads as TGTGCCAGTAGTCCCGGGACAGGGGGCTCCGAGCAGTACGTC.

CDR3: CSVELRGKNPPNYGYTF. The DNA of the CDR3 is TGCAGCGTTGAACTGCGGGGGAAGAACCCCCCGAACTATGGCTACACCTTC. The chain joins TRBV29-1 to TRBJ1-2; D possibly corresponds to TRBD1 (5 bases). V was pared by 2 bases and J by 2 bases, with 21 bases between. Germline lookup yields CDR1 SQVTM and CDR2 ANQGSEA. This CDR3 has 17 residues.

The rearrangement joins TRBV19 to TRBJ2-7, with 8 bases aligning to TRBD1. The CDR3 has 15 amino acids. Germline loops: CDR1 LNHDA, CDR2 SQIVND (reference sequence). Unmatched junction bases numbered 4, after V lost 1 base and J lost 2 bases. The CDR3 bases are TGTGCCAGTAGTATAGCCTTGACAGGGGCCTACGAGCAGTACGTC. Residues: CASSIALTGAYEQYV.

The chain carries TRBV12-5 and TRBJ1-1; D is perhaps TRBD1 (6 bases). Trimming took 3 bases from V and 2 from J, leaving 13 bases between them. The CDR3 loop spans 15 amino acids. CDR1 and CDR2 (germline): LGHNT, FRNRAP. The CDR3 DNA reads TGTGCTAGTGGTTTCTGGACAGAACTCAACACTGAAGCTTTCTTT. Translation gives CASGFWTELNTEAFF.

The chain carries TRBV6-5 and TRBJ2-1; D not certain. This CDR3 spans 13 amino acids. The V and J ends lost 0 bases and 7 bases respectively, with 7 bases between them. Looked up from germline, CDR1 is MNHEY and CDR2 is SVGAGI. The CDR3 loop reads CASSYSTRNEQFF. CDR3 sequence (DNA): TGTGCCAGCAGTTACTCGACTCGGAATGAGCAGTTCTTC.

The chain carries TRBV3-1 (or the pseudogene TRBV3-2) and TRBJ2-5; TRBD2 matches 10 bases. V trimming: 4 bases; J trimming: 5 bases; junction bases outside the gene matches: 7. There are 15 residues in the CDR3. Looked up from germline, CDR1 is LGHDT and CDR2 is YNNKEL (reference sequence). The chain's CDR3 is CASSRQAGGAETQYF. The DNA for the CDR3 is TGTGCCAGCAGCCGTCAAGCGGGGGGGGCGGAGACCCAGTACTTC.

The chain recombines TRBV19 with TRBJ1-1, with no clear D. Germline CDR1 reads LNHDA; CDR2 reads SQIVND (reference sequence). CDR3 length: 13 amino acids. The V gene lost 6 bases and the J gene lost 4 bases, with 12 bases spanning the gap. The CDR3 DNA is TGTGCCAGTAGCCGATGGTTGAGCACTGAAGCTTTCTTT. Protein product: CASSRWLSTEAFF.

About this clone itself: Other DNA sequences from this sample encode an identical CDR3 as well. The chain couples TRBV9 to TRBJ2-3; 10 positions agree with TRBD2. The V segment lost 0 bases and the J segment 3 bases; nucleotides outside the gene matches: 1. Germline CDR1 and CDR2: SGDLS and YYNGEE. There are 15 residues in the CDR3. The CDR3 DNA is TGTGCCAGCAGCGTAGCTAGCGGGGGTACAGATACGCAGTATTTT. It is translated as CASSVASGGTDTQYF.

This clone was seen a few times. V usage is TRBV5-8 and J usage is TRBJ1-6, with D perhaps TRBD1 (6 bases). In germline, CDR1 is SGHTS, CDR2 YDEGEE. The CDR3 is 15 amino acids. The V and J ends lost 4 bases and 4 bases respectively, with 12 bases between them. The chain's CDR3 is CASSLRTDYNSPLHF. CDR3 nucleotide sequence: TGTGCCAGCAGCCTCAGGACAGATTATAATTCACCCCTCCACTTT.

The chain links TRBV5-6 to TRBJ1-2; possibly TRBD1 for D (6 bases). The CDR3 loop spans 16 amino acids. Trimming stripped 0 bases from V and 5 bases from J, with 17 bases between. CDR1 is SGHDT, CDR2 YYEEEE, per germline. The CDR3 DNA follows: TGTGCCAGCAGCTTGGGTTTCAGGACAGAATTATATGGCTACACCTTC. Amino acid sequence: CASSLGFRTELYGYTF.

The chain is built from TRBV4-1 and TRBJ1-2; a possible D gene is TRBD1 (6 bases). Germline CDR1 MGHRA, CDR2 YSYEKL. Between the trimmed V and J ends, which lost 3 bases and 4 bases, there was a span of 12 bases. This CDR3 has 14 residues. The CDR3, as DNA: TGCGCCAGCAGCCAGCTAGGACAGTTCTATGGCTACACCTTC. Amino acids: CASSQLGQFYGYTF.

This chain links TRBV19 with TRBJ1-1, with D perhaps matching TRBD1 (5 bases). Germline-derived CDR1 and CDR2 are LNHDA and SQIVND (reference sequence). With 7 bases removed from V and 4 bases from J, the gap between germline ends came to 13 bases. CDR3 length: 13 amino acids. The CDR3 spells CASKAGRGTEAFF. CDR3 coding DNA: TGTGCCAGTAAGGCAGGGCGAGGCACTGAAGCTTTCTTT.